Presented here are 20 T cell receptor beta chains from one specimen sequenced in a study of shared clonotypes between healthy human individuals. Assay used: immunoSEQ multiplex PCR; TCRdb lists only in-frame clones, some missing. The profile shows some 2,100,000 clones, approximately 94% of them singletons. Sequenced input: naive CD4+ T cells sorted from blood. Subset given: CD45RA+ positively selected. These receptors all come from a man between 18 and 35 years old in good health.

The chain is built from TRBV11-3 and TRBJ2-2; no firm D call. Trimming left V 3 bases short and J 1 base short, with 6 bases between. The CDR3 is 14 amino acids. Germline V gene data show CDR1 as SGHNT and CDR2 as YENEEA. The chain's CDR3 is CASSFDGNTGELFF. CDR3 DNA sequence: TGTGCCAGCAGCTTTGATGGGAACACCGGGGAGCTGTTTTTT. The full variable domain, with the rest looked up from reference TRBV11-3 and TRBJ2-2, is EAGVVQSPRYKIIEKKQPVAFWCNPISGHNTLYWYLQNLGQGPELLIRYENEEAVDDSQLPKDRFSAERLKGVDSTLKIQPAELGDSAVYLCASSFDGNTGELFFGEGSRLTVL.

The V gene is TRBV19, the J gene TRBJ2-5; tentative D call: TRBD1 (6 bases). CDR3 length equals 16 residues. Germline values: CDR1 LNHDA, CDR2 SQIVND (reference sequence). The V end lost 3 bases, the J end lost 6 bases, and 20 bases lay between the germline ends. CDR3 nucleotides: TGTGCCAGTAGTATTCTCAGGGGATGGGTTAGGAAGACCCAGTACTTC. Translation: CASSILRGWVRKTQYF.

Here the CDR3 DNA reads TGCGCCAGCAGCCAAGGGGACTCGAAAACCTACGAGCAGTACTTC. Translation gives CASSQGDSKTYEQYF. The chain joins TRBV4-1 to TRBJ2-7, with D perhaps matching TRBD2 (6 bases). This CDR3 contains 15 residues. The germline CDR1 and CDR2 sequences are MGHRA and YSYEKL. Trimming removed 1 base at V and 2 bases at J, with 12 bases between.

CDR3 amino acids: CSVEEEAQPQHF. CDR3 nucleotides: TGCAGCGTTGAAGAGGAGGCTCAGCCCCAGCATTTT. The J gene is TRBJ1-5, the V gene TRBV29-1; no clear D. The V and J ends lost 0 bases and 6 bases respectively, with 6 bases between them. Germline CDR1 reads SQVTM; CDR2 reads ANQGSEA. The CDR3 is 12 amino acids.

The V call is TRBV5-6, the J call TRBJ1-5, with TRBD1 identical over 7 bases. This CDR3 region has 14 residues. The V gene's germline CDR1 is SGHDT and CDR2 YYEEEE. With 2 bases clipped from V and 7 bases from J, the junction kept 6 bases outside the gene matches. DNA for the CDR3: TGTGCCAGCAGCTTACAGGGGCTAGGGCAGCCCCAGCATTTT. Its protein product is CASSLQGLGQPQHF. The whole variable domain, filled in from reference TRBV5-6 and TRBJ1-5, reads DAGVTQSPTHLIKTRGQQVTLRCSPKSGHDTVSWYQQALGQGPQFIFQYYEEEERQRGNFPDRFSGHQFPNYSSELNVNALLLGDSALYLCASSLQGLGQPQHFGDGTRLSIL.

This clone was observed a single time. The DNA for the CDR3 is TGTGCCAGCAGCCCTTTCCGGGCCACAGGATACGAGCAGTACTTC. It yields the protein CASSPFRATGYEQYF. The chain uses TRBV6-1 and TRBJ2-7; TRBD1 might be the D (5 bases). In germline, CDR1 is MNHNS, CDR2 SASEGT. Deletions cut 6 bases from V and 4 bases from J, with 19 bases between. This CDR3 contains 15 residues.

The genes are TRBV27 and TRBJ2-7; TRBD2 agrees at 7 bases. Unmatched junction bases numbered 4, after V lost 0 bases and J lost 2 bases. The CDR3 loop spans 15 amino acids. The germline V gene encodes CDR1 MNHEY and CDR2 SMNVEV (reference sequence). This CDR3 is CASSLSGGWPYEQYF. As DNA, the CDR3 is TGTGCCAGCAGTTTATCGGGAGGGTGGCCCTACGAGCAGTACTTC.

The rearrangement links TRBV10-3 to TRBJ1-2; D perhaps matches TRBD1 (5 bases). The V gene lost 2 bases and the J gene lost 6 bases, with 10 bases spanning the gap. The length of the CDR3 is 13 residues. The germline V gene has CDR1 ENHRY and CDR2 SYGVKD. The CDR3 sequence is CAISEVTGDGYTF. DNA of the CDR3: TGTGCCATCAGTGAGGTAACAGGTGATGGCTACACCTTC.

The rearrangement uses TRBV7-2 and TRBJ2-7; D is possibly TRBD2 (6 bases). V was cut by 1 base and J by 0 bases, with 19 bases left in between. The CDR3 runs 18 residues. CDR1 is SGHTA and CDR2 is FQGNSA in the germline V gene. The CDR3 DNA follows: TGTGCCAGCAGCTTAGAATTAGGCGGGACGACTTTCTCCTACGAGCAGTACTTC. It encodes CASSLELGGTTFSYEQYF.

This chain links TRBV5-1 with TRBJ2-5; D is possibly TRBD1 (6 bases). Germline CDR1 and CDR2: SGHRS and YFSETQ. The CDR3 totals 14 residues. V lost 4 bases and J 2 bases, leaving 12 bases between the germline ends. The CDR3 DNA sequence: TGCGCCAGCAGCCAAGGACAGACTCAAGAGACCCAGTACTTC. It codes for CASSQGQTQETQYF.

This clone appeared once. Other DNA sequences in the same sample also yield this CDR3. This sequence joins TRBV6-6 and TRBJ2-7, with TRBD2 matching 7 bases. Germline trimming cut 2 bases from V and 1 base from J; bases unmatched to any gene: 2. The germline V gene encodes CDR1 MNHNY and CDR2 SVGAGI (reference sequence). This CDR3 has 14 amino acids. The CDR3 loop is CASSYSGASYEQYF. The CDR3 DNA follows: TGTGCCAGCAGTTACAGCGGGGCTTCCTACGAGCAGTACTTC.

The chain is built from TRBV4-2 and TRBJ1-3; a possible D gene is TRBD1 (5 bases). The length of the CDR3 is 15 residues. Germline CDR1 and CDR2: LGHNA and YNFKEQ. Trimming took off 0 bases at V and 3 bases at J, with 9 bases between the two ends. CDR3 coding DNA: TGTGCCAGCAGCCAAGATGGGGGGGGTGGAAACACCATATATTTT. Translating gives CASSQDGGGGNTIYF.

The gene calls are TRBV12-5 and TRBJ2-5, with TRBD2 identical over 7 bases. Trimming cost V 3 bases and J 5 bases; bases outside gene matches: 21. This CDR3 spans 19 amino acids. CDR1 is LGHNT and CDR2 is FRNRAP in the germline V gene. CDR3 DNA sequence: TGTGCTAGTGGTTTCCGCTCGAAGGCCGGACTAGTAGGGGAGGAGACCCAGTACTTC. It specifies CASGFRSKAGLVGEETQYF.

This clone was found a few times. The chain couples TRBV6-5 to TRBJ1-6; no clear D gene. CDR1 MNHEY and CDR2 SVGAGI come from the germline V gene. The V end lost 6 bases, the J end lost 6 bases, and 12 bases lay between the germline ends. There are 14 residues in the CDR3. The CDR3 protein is CASSRSKPNSPLHF. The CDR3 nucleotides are TGTGCCAGCAGCCGAAGCAAGCCTAATTCACCCCTCCACTTT.

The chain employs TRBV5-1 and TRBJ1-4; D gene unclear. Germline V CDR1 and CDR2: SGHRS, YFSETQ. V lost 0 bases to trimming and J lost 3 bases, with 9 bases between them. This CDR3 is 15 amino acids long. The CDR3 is CASSLGRGSNEKLFF. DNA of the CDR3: TGCGCCAGCAGCTTGGGGCGCGGATCTAATGAAAAACTGTTTTTT.

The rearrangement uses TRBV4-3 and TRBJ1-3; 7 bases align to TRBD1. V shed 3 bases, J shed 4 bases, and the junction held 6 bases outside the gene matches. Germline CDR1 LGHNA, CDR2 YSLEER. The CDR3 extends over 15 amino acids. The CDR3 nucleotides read TGCGCCAGCAGCCAGGCTACAGGGGCGGGAAACACCATATATTTT. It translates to CASSQATGAGNTIYF.

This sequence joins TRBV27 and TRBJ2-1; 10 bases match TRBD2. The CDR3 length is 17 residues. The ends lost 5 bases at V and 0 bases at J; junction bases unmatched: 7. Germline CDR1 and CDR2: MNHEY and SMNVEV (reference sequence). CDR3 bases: TGTGCCAGCAGTCCCTGGGCTAGCGGGGGCTCCTACAATGAGCAGTTCTTC. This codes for CASSPWASGGSYNEQFF.

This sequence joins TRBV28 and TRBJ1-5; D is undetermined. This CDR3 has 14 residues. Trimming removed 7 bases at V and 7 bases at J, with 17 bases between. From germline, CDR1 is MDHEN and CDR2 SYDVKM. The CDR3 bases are TGTGCCAGCACTTTGGGTAGTCGGGAGCAGCCCCAGCATTTT. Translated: CASTLGSREQPQHF.

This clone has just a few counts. The CDR3: CASSPGHPYEQYF. DNA of the CDR3: TGCGCCAGCAGCCCGGGACACCCCTACGAGCAGTACTTC. The chain combines TRBV5-1 with TRBJ2-7; tentative D call: TRBD1 (6 bases). The CDR3 runs to 13 residues. The V gene lost 4 bases and the J gene lost 2 bases, with 10 bases spanning the gap. Germline CDR1 and CDR2: SGHRS and YFSETQ. Using reference TRBV5-1 and TRBJ2-7 for the parts outside the CDR3, the full variable domain is KAGVTQTPRYLIKTRGQQVTLSCSPISGHRSVSWYQQTPGQGLQFLFEYFSETQRNKGNFPGRFSGRQFSNSRSEMNVSTLELGDSALYLCASSPGHPYEQYFGPGTRLTVT.

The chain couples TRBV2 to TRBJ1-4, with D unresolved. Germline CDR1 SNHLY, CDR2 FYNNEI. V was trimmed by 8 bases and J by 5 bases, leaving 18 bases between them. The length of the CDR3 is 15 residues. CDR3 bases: TGTGCCAGCCTTACCACCCCAGTTCTAAATGAAAAACTGTTTTTT. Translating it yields CASLTTPVLNEKLFF.